This TCR beta chain is drawn from a study of vaccination effects on CD4 cells after COVID-19. At the end of over 8 days of culture, CD4+ T cells were isolated. The cohort was immunized with two doses of either the BNT162b2 or mRNA-1273 vaccine. On day 3 and again on day 7, half the medium was replaced with IL-2 medium. Study-level points and caveats: Convalescent patients were few in the study, and early post-infection timepoints were absent.

Trimming removed 4 bases from V and 0 bases from J; junction bases left unmatched: 6. The CDR3 consists of 15 residues. The germline gives CDR1 SGHRS, CDR2 YFSETQ. Assay used: immunoSEQ multiplex PCR; TCRdb lists only in-frame clones, some missing. The sample yields 47,000 or so clones, 70% seen once. Notes on this clone: Its antigen is not known.

This receptor was obtained from a human donor who received a COVID-19 vaccine. Sequencing was performed on CD4+ T cells from PBMCs cultured without peptide, taken after COVID-19 vaccination. The rearrangement links TRBV5-1 to TRBJ1-1, with 7 bases fitting TRBD1. The CDR3 sequence is CASSLDRVVNTEAFF. In DNA form, the CDR3 reads TGCGCCAGCAGCCTAGACAGGGTAGTGAACACTGAAGCTTTCTTT.